A selection of T cell receptor beta chains follows, all from one sample in a study of cytomegalovirus exposure and HLA in healthy donors. This table comes from immunoSEQ multiplex PCR, and its TCRdb copy is limited to in-frame clones, with some not included. The sample lists approximately 200,000 clones, approximately 87% occurring once. The sample was PBMCs. The receptors were gathered from a human donor in good health. Both conserved end residues are part of each CDR3. The order of the fields is V gene, D gene, J gene, clone size, CDR3 protein, CDR3 DNA. The D gene is left open where the match is weak. Not every row has a clone size; where given, it reads once, few, many or a size class.

TRBV5-1	TRBD1	TRBJ1-1	NA	CASSLGQGGEAFF	TGCGCCAGCAGCTTGGGACAGGGGGGAGAAGCTTTCTTT
TRBV5-4	TRBD1	TRBJ2-4	once	CASSLSQGAGAKNIQYF	TGTGCCAGCAGCTTGTCTCAGGGGGCAGGGGCCAAAAACATTCAGTACTTC
TRBV5-1	NA	TRBJ2-5	NA	CASSLNRQTQETQYF	TGCGCCAGCAGCTTGAACCGACAAACACAAGAGACCCAGTACTTC
TRBV6-1	NA	TRBJ1-4	NA	CASSEYAGATNEKLFF	TGTGCCAGCAGTGAATACGCAGGGGCAACTAATGAAAAACTGTTTTTT
TRBV2	NA	TRBJ1-3	NA	CASRDSSSGNTIYF	TGTGCCAGCAGGGACAGTAGCTCTGGAAACACCATATATTTT
TRBV5-1	TRBD2	TRBJ2-1	NA	CASSLRWTSASNEQFF	TGCGCCAGCAGCTTACGATGGACTAGCGCCAGCAATGAGCAGTTCTTC
TRBV4-2	TRBD1	TRBJ1-1	NA	CASSQGDRRNTEAFF	TGTGCCAGCAGCCAGGGGGACAGGAGGAACACTGAAGCTTTCTTT
TRBV6-5	TRBD1	TRBJ1-4	NA	CASSYGGTDNEKLFF	TGTGCCAGCAGTTACGGCGGGACAGATAATGAAAAACTGTTTTTT
TRBV6-5	TRBD1	TRBJ1-1	NA	CASSYSRDRVTEAFF	TGTGCCAGCAGTTACTCCCGGGACAGAGTCACTGAAGCTTTCTTT
TRBV11-3	NA	TRBJ2-1	NA	CASSLSGFYNEQFF	TGTGCCAGCAGCTTGAGCGGCTTCTACAATGAGCAGTTCTTC
TRBV5-1	TRBD1	TRBJ1-1	NA	CASSEHRGRATEAFF	TGCGCCAGCAGCGAGCACAGGGGGCGCGCCACTGAAGCTTTCTTT
TRBV7-9	TRBD1	TRBJ2-5	NA	CASSTRTGGEETQYF	TGTGCCAGCAGCACCCGGACAGGGGGGGAAGAGACCCAGTACTTC
TRBV7-2	TRBD2	TRBJ2-7	NA	CASSTISGGYEQYF	TGTGCCAGCAGCACCATAAGCGGGGGCTACGAGCAGTACTTC
TRBV11-3	TRBD2	TRBJ2-5	few	CASSPGLAGVETQYF	TGTGCCAGCAGCCCGGGACTAGCGGGAGTGGAGACCCAGTACTTC
TRBV7-9	TRBD1	TRBJ2-1	NA	CASSLGTGDNNEQFF	TGTGCCAGCAGCCTCGGGACAGGGGATAACAATGAGCAGTTCTTC
TRBV2	NA	TRBJ2-7	few	CASSESGKMQYF	TGTGCCAGCAGTGAGTCGGGAAAGATGCAGTACTTC
TRBV28	NA	TRBJ1-5	once	CASRGGGPNQPQHF	TGTGCCAGCCGGGGAGGAGGTCCCAATCAGCCCCAGCATTTT
TRBV7-2	NA	TRBJ2-7	NA	CASSLGGSAYEQYF	TGTGCCAGCAGCTTAGGAGGGAGTGCGTACGAGCAGTACTTC
TRBV6-5	NA	TRBJ1-2	NA	CASSLQDAEGYTF	TGTGCCAGCAGTTTACAGGATGCGGAAGGCTACACCTTC
TRBV28	NA	TRBJ1-2	NA	CASLQARGYGYTF	TGTGCCAGCTTGCAGGCCCGGGGCTATGGCTACACCTTC
TRBV5-1	NA	TRBJ2-1	NA	CASSAYPADNEQFF	TGCGCCAGCAGCGCGTATCCCGCCGACAATGAGCAGTTCTTC
TRBV19	NA	TRBJ2-1	NA	CASNTSRSSYNEQFF	TGTGCCAGTAACACTAGCCGTAGCTCCTACAATGAGCAGTTCTTC
TRBV19	TRBD1	TRBJ2-2	NA	CASSDLPGGVRTGELFF	TGTGCCAGTAGTGACCTCCCAGGGGGCGTTCGCACCGGGGAGCTGTTTTTT
TRBV6-5	NA	TRBJ1-4	NA	CASSYSGVTSEKLFF	TGTGCCAGCAGTTACTCCGGGGTAACGAGTGAAAAACTGTTTTTT